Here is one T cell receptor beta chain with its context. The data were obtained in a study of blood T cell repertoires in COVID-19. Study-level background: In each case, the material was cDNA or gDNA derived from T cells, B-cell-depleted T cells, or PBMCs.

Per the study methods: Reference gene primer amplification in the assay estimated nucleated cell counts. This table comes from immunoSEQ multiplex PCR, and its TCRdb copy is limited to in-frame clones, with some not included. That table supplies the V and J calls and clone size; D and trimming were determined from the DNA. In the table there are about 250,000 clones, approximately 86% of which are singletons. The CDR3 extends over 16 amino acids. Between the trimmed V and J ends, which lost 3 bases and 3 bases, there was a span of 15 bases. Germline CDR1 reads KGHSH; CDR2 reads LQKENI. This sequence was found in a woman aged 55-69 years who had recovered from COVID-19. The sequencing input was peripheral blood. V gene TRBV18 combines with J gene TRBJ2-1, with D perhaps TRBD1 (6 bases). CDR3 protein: CASSPQGGRIYNEQFF. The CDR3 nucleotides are TGTGCCAGCTCACCGCAAGGGGGACGGATCTACAATGAGCAGTTCTTC. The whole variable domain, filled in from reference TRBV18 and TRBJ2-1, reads NAGVMQNPRHLVRRRGQEARLRCSPMKGHSHVYWYRQLPEEGLKFMVYLQKENIIDESGMPKERFSAEFPKEGPSILRIQQVVRGDSAAYFCASSPQGGRIYNEQFFGPGTRLTVL.